This T cell receptor (beta chain) originates from a study of blood T cell repertoires in COVID-19. After removal of 5 bases from V and 2 bases from J, the junction contained 5 bases not matched to a gene. The germline CDR1 and CDR2 sequences are SNHLY and FYNNEI. This CDR3 has 15 amino acids. The data were produced by immunoSEQ multiplex PCR, yet TCRdb's version contains in-frame clones alone and is incomplete. The sample contains around 160,000 clones, 80% to 90% of which appear only once. The chain is built from TRBV2 and TRBJ1-2, with TRBD1 matching 10 bases. The sequenced material came from peripheral blood. The sequence was collected from a man aged 60-69 years with acute or convalescent COVID-19. CDR3 sequence: CASSQRTGGNYGYTF. The CDR3 DNA reads TGTGCCAGCAGTCAACGGACAGGGGGGAACTATGGCTACACCTTC.